These T cell receptor beta chains were read from a single sample in a study of T-cell memory formation after mild COVID-19. TCRdb redid the calling of the 5' RACE reads with MiXCR, one entry per CDR3 protein. The table has about 170,000 distinct CDR3 sequences, about an eighth seen once. Sequenced sample: PBMCs or a T cell subset sorted from them (not recorded which). All receptors come from a man between 18 and 29 years old who had mild COVID-19 (a few samples of this study predate the infection). Cell type and time point are not known. Each CDR3 is given with its conserved first and last residue. Fields, in order: J gene, D gene, V gene, clone size, CDR3 DNA, CDR3 protein. A D gene is named only where the DNA matches it firmly. Some rows mark clone size as missing; the rest say once, few, many or name a class of expanded clone.

>TRBJ1-2|NA|TRBV27|NA
TGTGCCAGCAGTTTCTCTCCAGTCCCTAACTATGGCTACACCTTC
CASSFSPVPNYGYTF
>TRBJ2-1|NA|TRBV6-6|many
TGTGCCACCTTCGTCCCCCAGTCCCAATCGCGGGGGACACTCTCCTACAATGAGCAGTTCTTC
CATFVPQSQSRGTLSYNEQFF
>TRBJ2-5|NA|TRBV9|few
TGTGCCAGCAGCGTAGGGGGGTTCCAAGAGACCCAGTACTTC
CASSVGGFQETQYF
>TRBJ2-3|TRBD2|TRBV3-1|few
TGTGCCAGCAGCCAGACTAGCCACACAGATACGCAGTATTTT
CASSQTSHTDTQYF
>TRBJ2-3|TRBD2|TRBV20-1|NA
TGCAGTGCTAGTCCCCCGATCGGGACTAGCCCAGATACGCAGTATTTT
CSASPPIGTSPDTQYF
>TRBJ2-2|TRBD2|TRBV14|few
TGTGCCAGCAGCCAAGGAGCGCTTGCGGGGGACACCGGGGAGCTGTTTTTT
CASSQGALAGDTGELFF
>TRBJ1-6|TRBD1|TRBV20-1|few
TGCAGTGCTTGGGACAGGGGGGACAATTCACCCCTCCACTTT
CSAWDRGDNSPLHF
>TRBJ2-5|TRBD2|TRBV10-3|few
TGTGCCATCAGTGACGTCCCTAGCGGGGGACAAGAGACCCAGTACTTC
CAISDVPSGGQETQYF
>TRBJ2-2|TRBD1|TRBV18|many
TGTGCCAGCTCGGCGGGACAGGGGACCACCGGGGAGCTGTTTTTT
CASSAGQGTTGELFF
>TRBJ1-4|NA|TRBV14|few
TGTGCCAGCAGCCCCCAGGGAAGGATGGGGCTAGGAAAACTGTTTTTT
CASSPQGRMGLGKLFF
>TRBJ2-5|TRBD2|TRBV7-9|many
TGTGCCAGCAGCTTACGTGCTAGCGGGGGCCGAGAGACCCAGTACTTC
CASSLRASGGRETQYF
>TRBJ2-5|NA|TRBV3-1|many
TGTGCCAGCAGCCAGGGCAGCCAAGAGACCCAGTACTTC
CASSQGSQETQYF
>TRBJ2-3|NA|TRBV5-1|many
TGCGCCAGCAGCCCTATAGTACGGGATACGCAGTATTTT
CASSPIVRDTQYF
>TRBJ2-7|TRBD1|TRBV3-1|few
TGTGCCAGCAGCCCTGGGGACAGGGTCTCCGAGCAGTACTTC
CASSPGDRVSEQYF
>TRBJ2-3|TRBD2|TRBV5-1|many
TGCGCCAGCAGCTCGGGACTAGCGGGGGGGCCCACAGATACGCAGTATTTT
CASSSGLAGGPTDTQYF
>TRBJ2-4|NA|TRBV4-1|many
TGCGCCAGCAGCCAAGATCTGACCTTTAAAAACATTCAGTACTTC
CASSQDLTFKNIQYF